Listed below are T cell receptor beta chains from one sample, sequenced in a study of cytomegalovirus exposure and HLA in healthy donors. TCRdb's table, derived via immunoSEQ multiplex PCR, lists solely in-frame clones and lacks some. The table shows some 85,000 clones, with 76% occurring only once. Sequencing was performed on PBMCs. These receptors all stem from a male donor in good health and CMV-seronegative. The CDR3 runs from the conserved cysteine through the conserved F or W. A D gene is named only where the DNA matches it firmly. A clone size is listed for some rows: how often the clone was seen (once, few, many), or a class if it is expanded.

D gene: -
J gene: TRBJ1-5
V gene: TRBV19
clone size: -
CDR3 protein: CASTRLINQPQHF
CDR3 DNA: TGTGCCAGTACTCGACTGATCAATCAGCCCCAGCATTTT

D gene: TRBD1
J gene: TRBJ1-5
V gene: TRBV6-1
clone size: -
CDR3 protein: CASIGGRTYQPQHF
CDR3 DNA: TGTGCCAGCATAGGGGGCAGGACCTATCAGCCCCAGCATTTT

D gene: -
J gene: TRBJ1-4
V gene: TRBV6-1
clone size: few
CDR3 protein: CASSELRGEKLFF
CDR3 DNA: TGTGCCAGCAGTGAATTAAGGGGTGAAAAACTGTTTTTT

D gene: TRBD1
J gene: TRBJ1-1
V gene: TRBV10-3
clone size: few
CDR3 protein: CAISETGTGYTEAFF
CDR3 DNA: TGTGCCATCAGTGAGACCGGGACAGGGTACACTGAAGCTTTCTTT

D gene: -
J gene: TRBJ2-5
V gene: TRBV11-2
clone size: once
CDR3 protein: CASSWTTQGTQYF
CDR3 DNA: TGTGCCAGCAGCTGGACAACCCAAGGGACCCAGTACTTC

D gene: TRBD2
J gene: TRBJ2-3
V gene: TRBV5-6
clone size: few
CDR3 protein: CASSFDVAGVIDTQYF
CDR3 DNA: TGTGCCAGCAGCTTTGATGTAGCGGGGGTTATAGATACGCAGTATTTT

D gene: -
J gene: TRBJ2-6
V gene: TRBV6-6
clone size: -
CDR3 protein: CASSYFGFSGANGLTF
CDR3 DNA: TGTGCCAGCAGTTATTTCGGGTTCTCTGGGGCCAACGGCCTGACTTTC

D gene: TRBD2
J gene: TRBJ2-7
V gene: TRBV6-6
clone size: -
CDR3 protein: CASRPPTSGGSYEQYF
CDR3 DNA: TGTGCCAGCAGACCCCCGACTAGCGGGGGATCCTACGAGCAGTACTTC

D gene: -
J gene: TRBJ2-5
V gene: TRBV28
clone size: -
CDR3 protein: CASSLSGSQETQYF
CDR3 DNA: TGTGCCAGCAGTTTATCAGGATCCCAAGAGACCCAGTACTTC

D gene: TRBD2
J gene: TRBJ2-2
V gene: TRBV7-7
clone size: once
CDR3 protein: CASGGPSGFTGELFF
CDR3 DNA: TGTGCCAGCGGCGGTCCTAGCGGTTTTACCGGGGAGCTGTTTTTT

D gene: -
J gene: TRBJ1-6
V gene: TRBV4-1
clone size: -
CDR3 protein: CASSQEGGEPLHF
CDR3 DNA: TGCGCCAGCAGCCAAGAAGGCGGGGAACCCCTCCACTTT

D gene: -
J gene: TRBJ1-6
V gene: TRBV18
clone size: -
CDR3 protein: CASSPSPGRGNSPLHF
CDR3 DNA: TGTGCCAGCTCACCATCCCCAGGGCGGGGTAATTCACCCCTCCACTTT

D gene: -
J gene: TRBJ1-5
V gene: TRBV5-8
clone size: -
CDR3 protein: CASSLGRVNQPQHF
CDR3 DNA: TGTGCCAGCAGCTTGGGACGGGTAAATCAGCCCCAGCATTTT

D gene: -
J gene: TRBJ2-6
V gene: TRBV9
clone size: -
CDR3 protein: CASSVGSRSGANVLTF
CDR3 DNA: TGTGCCAGCAGCGTAGGATCCAGATCTGGGGCCAACGTCCTGACTTTC

D gene: TRBD2
J gene: TRBJ2-5
V gene: TRBV7-6
clone size: few
CDR3 protein: CASSDLGTREQETQYF
CDR3 DNA: TGTGCCAGCAGCGATTTAGGGACTAGGGAACAAGAGACCCAGTACTTC

D gene: -
J gene: TRBJ2-3
V gene: TRBV6-1
clone size: few
CDR3 protein: CASSARQSTDTQYF
CDR3 DNA: TGTGCCAGCAGTGCGCGACAGAGCACAGATACGCAGTATTTT

D gene: TRBD2
J gene: TRBJ2-3
V gene: TRBV5-4
clone size: -
CDR3 protein: CASSPDGGRPGNTQYF
CDR3 DNA: TGTGCCAGCAGCCCGGACGGGGGGAGGCCGGGAAATACGCAGTATTTT

D gene: -
J gene: TRBJ2-1
V gene: TRBV10-1
clone size: few
CDR3 protein: CASSERGTGNYNEQFF
CDR3 DNA: TGCGCCAGCAGTGAGAGAGGAACAGGAAACTACAATGAGCAGTTCTTC

D gene: TRBD2
J gene: TRBJ2-3
V gene: TRBV9
clone size: -
CDR3 protein: CASTIGLAGGILTDTQYF
CDR3 DNA: TGTGCCAGCACCATAGGACTAGCGGGGGGAATATTAACAGATACGCAGTATTTT

D gene: TRBD2
J gene: TRBJ2-1
V gene: TRBV10-2
clone size: -
CDR3 protein: CASNYVAGGTDEQFF
CDR3 DNA: TGCGCCAGCAACTACGTAGCGGGGGGGACGGATGAGCAGTTCTTC

D gene: TRBD1
J gene: TRBJ1-2
V gene: TRBV6-5
clone size: -
CDR3 protein: CASSYLRQGAQWF
CDR3 DNA: TGTGCCAGCAGTTACCTCCGGCAGGGGGCCCAGTGGTTC

D gene: -
J gene: TRBJ2-7
V gene: TRBV6-1
clone size: -
CDR3 protein: CASSPSRQGGYEQYF
CDR3 DNA: TGTGCCAGCAGCCCAAGTAGGCAGGGTGGCTACGAGCAGTACTTC

D gene: -
J gene: TRBJ1-2
V gene: TRBV7-2
clone size: -
CDR3 protein: CASTSGGRTYGYTF
CDR3 DNA: TGTGCCAGCACCTCGGGAGGGCGGACCTATGGCTACACCTTC

D gene: -
J gene: TRBJ2-1
V gene: TRBV6-5
clone size: -
CDR3 protein: CASSPGQLTGGEQFF
CDR3 DNA: TGTGCCAGCAGCCCGGGACAACTAACAGGTGGTGAGCAGTTCTTC

D gene: -
J gene: TRBJ2-7
V gene: TRBV9
clone size: -
CDR3 protein: CANSSRERGYEQYF
CDR3 DNA: TGTGCCAACAGCTCCAGGGAAAGGGGCTACGAGCAGTACTTC

D gene: -
J gene: TRBJ1-5
V gene: TRBV6-6
clone size: -
CDR3 protein: CASIYGRGDQPQHF
CDR3 DNA: TGTGCCAGCATCTACGGGAGAGGGGACCAACCCCAGCATTTT

D gene: -
J gene: TRBJ2-3
V gene: TRBV5-1
clone size: -
CDR3 protein: CASSGGVQGATDTQYF
CDR3 DNA: TGCGCCAGCTCGGGAGGGGTACAGGGGGCGACAGATACGCAGTATTTT

D gene: -
J gene: TRBJ1-3
V gene: TRBV7-2
clone size: -
CDR3 protein: CASSFFSGSGNTIYF
CDR3 DNA: TGTGCCAGCAGCTTCTTCTCAGGGTCTGGAAACACCATATATTTT

D gene: TRBD1
J gene: TRBJ2-7
V gene: TRBV4-3
clone size: -
CDR3 protein: CASSQDLGRTGAFGEQYF
CDR3 DNA: TGCGCCAGCAGCCAAGATTTAGGAAGAACAGGGGCTTTTGGCGAGCAGTACTTC

D gene: -
J gene: TRBJ2-1
V gene: TRBV18
clone size: few
CDR3 protein: CASSPYTNEQFF
CDR3 DNA: TGTGCCAGCTCACCATACACCAATGAGCAGTTCTTC

D gene: -
J gene: TRBJ2-7
V gene: TRBV15
clone size: once
CDR3 protein: CATSSEDGTYEQYF
CDR3 DNA: TGTGCCACCAGCTCCGAGGACGGGACCTACGAGCAGTACTTC

D gene: TRBD1
J gene: TRBJ2-5
V gene: TRBV7-6
clone size: -
CDR3 protein: CASSLVGTGYF
CDR3 DNA: TGTGCCAGCAGCTTGGTAGGGACAGGTTACTTC

D gene: -
J gene: TRBJ1-2
V gene: TRBV6-5
clone size: -
CDR3 protein: CASSYSTGLEDYGYTF
CDR3 DNA: TGTGCCAGCAGTTACTCCACAGGGCTGGAGGACTATGGCTACACCTTC

D gene: TRBD2
J gene: TRBJ2-3
V gene: TRBV2
clone size: -
CDR3 protein: CASSRGGLAVTDTQYF
CDR3 DNA: TGTGCCAGCAGCAGAGGGGGACTAGCGGTTACAGATACGCAGTATTTT

D gene: -
J gene: TRBJ1-4
V gene: TRBV9
clone size: -
CDR3 protein: CASSPTGTHYTNEKLFF
CDR3 DNA: TGTGCCAGCAGCCCGACAGGAACCCACTATACTAATGAAAAACTGTTTTTT

D gene: -
J gene: TRBJ1-2
V gene: TRBV6-5
clone size: -
CDR3 protein: CASSYGGRDGYTF
CDR3 DNA: TGTGCCAGCAGTTACGGAGGGAGGGATGGCTACACCTTC

D gene: TRBD2
J gene: TRBJ2-7
V gene: TRBV27
clone size: -
CDR3 protein: CASSPGTSGSYEQYF
CDR3 DNA: TGTGCCAGCAGTCCGGGGACTAGCGGGAGCTACGAGCAGTACTTC

D gene: TRBD1
J gene: TRBJ2-7
V gene: TRBV11-2
clone size: few
CDR3 protein: CASSHLPGQGPYEQYF
CDR3 DNA: TGTGCCAGCAGCCACCTTCCGGGACAGGGGCCCTACGAGCAGTACTTC

D gene: -
J gene: TRBJ2-7
V gene: TRBV5-6
clone size: -
CDR3 protein: CASSLASVYEQYF
CDR3 DNA: TGTGCCAGCAGCCTAGCTAGCGTTTACGAGCAGTACTTC

D gene: -
J gene: TRBJ2-7
V gene: TRBV11-2
clone size: -
CDR3 protein: CASSLATRRHFSYEQYF
CDR3 DNA: TGTGCCAGCAGCTTAGCGACGAGACGACACTTCTCCTACGAGCAGTACTTC

D gene: -
J gene: TRBJ1-2
V gene: TRBV4-3
clone size: few
CDR3 protein: CASRNNNRDQGYTF
CDR3 DNA: TGCGCCAGCAGGAACAACAACAGGGATCAAGGCTACACCTTC

D gene: TRBD1
J gene: TRBJ1-2
V gene: TRBV7-2
clone size: -
CDR3 protein: CASSFLTGVDGDYTF
CDR3 DNA: TGTGCCAGCAGCTTCCTGACAGGGGTAGATGGTGACTACACCTTC

D gene: TRBD2
J gene: TRBJ2-1
V gene: TRBV7-2
clone size: -
CDR3 protein: CASSSGTSVHNEQFF
CDR3 DNA: TGTGCCAGCAGCTCCGGGACTAGCGTCCACAATGAGCAGTTCTTC

D gene: TRBD1
J gene: TRBJ2-7
V gene: TRBV25-1
clone size: few
CDR3 protein: CASSIGTGNEQYF
CDR3 DNA: TGTGCCAGCAGTATCGGGACAGGGAACGAGCAGTACTTC